The clone carrying this T cell receptor beta chain was seen at least ten times. Its specificity is not known. The data belong to a study of early T cells in non-severe SARS-CoV-2 infection. About the study: The chains were unpaired, and the sequenced material was bulk RNA from unsorted whole blood.

Researchers tagged individual cDNA molecules with unique molecular identifiers. MiXCR, applied by TCRdb to the 5' RACE reads, yields one record per CDR3 protein. The repertoire consists of roughly 51,000 distinct CDR3 sequences, with 6% to 7% occurring once and the leading ten covering under 5%. General observations from the study: Missing private and CD4 specificities, VDJdb matching favored anti-spike CD8 responses.

Sequencing was performed on whole blood. The clonotype was recovered from an adult who was a healthcare worker with PCR-confirmed SARS-CoV-2 infection or an uninfected control (not recorded which).

CDR3 DNA sequence: TGTGCCAGCAGCTTAAGCGCGGCAGCCAATCAGCCCCAGCATTTT. Amino acid sequence: CASSLSAAANQPQHF. The chain recombines TRBV7-2 with TRBJ1-5; D uncertain. CDR3 length equals 15 residues. Trimming removed 2 bases at V and 3 bases at J, with 11 bases between. From germline, CDR1 is SGHTA and CDR2 FQGNSA.